This TCR beta chain was identified during a study of T cells after yellow fever vaccination. Study background: Fractions low in cell number were prepared with SMART-Seq v4 Ultra Low Input.

The study made its TCR cDNA through 5'RACE template switching. That step introduced a universal primer site along with UMIs. From the 5' RACE reads, TCRdb called clonotypes with MiXCR, one entry per CDR3 protein. This table holds about 21,000 distinct CDR3 sequences, around 5.5% found once. Study results and limitations: There was a possibility that FACS-sorted repertoires contained abundant clonotypes contaminating from the bulk population.

This clonotype was counted many times. CDR1 MDHEN and CDR2 SYDVKM come from the germline V gene. CDR3 length equals 12 residues. Trimming left V 4 bases short and J 7 bases short, with 8 bases between. The material sequenced was PBMCs, either bulk or a sorted T-cell subset (CD4+, CD8+, memory, or dextramer-sorted; not recorded which), taken about 49 days after the first yellow fever vaccination. The source of this sequence is a man aged 18-30 years who received the YFV17D yellow fever vaccine. The chain recombines TRBV28 with TRBJ1-5; the D is unclear. CDR3 amino acids: CASSYYRQPQHF. DNA for the CDR3: TGTGCCAGCAGTTATTACCGGCAGCCCCAGCATTTT.